The source of this T cell receptor (beta chain) is a study of CD8 T cell repertoires and HIV-1 epitope variants. On the study more broadly: Twenty-five autologous and known Gag and Nef epitope variant peptides each stimulated T cells separately. Epitopes were three Gag families plus Nef HW9 and YT9. Notes on the study in general: Of nine antigen-specific beta clonotypes, 6 or 7 appeared to cross-react with escape variants.

Germline assignment: CDR1 SGHDT and CDR2 YYEEEE. V shed 5 bases and J 4 bases; nucleotides not matched to a gene: 14. The CDR3 totals 17 residues. The data were produced by immunoSEQ multiplex PCR, yet TCRdb's version contains in-frame clones alone and is incomplete. The data contain 5,500 to 7,000 clones, about three quarters of them seen just once; the ten biggest clones take up around 43%. Of note for this clone: Its antigen is still unknown.

Sample: cultured CD8+ T cells derived from PBMCs. The receptor comes from a male donor with HIV. V usage is TRBV5-6 and J usage is TRBJ1-1; 10 bases agree with TRBD1. Here the CDR3 DNA reads TGTGCCAGCAGTTCCCCCGGGACAGGGGTGATTTCCACTGAAGCTTTCTTT. As protein: CASSSPGTGVISTEAFF.